This TCR beta chain comes out of a study of neurological immune-mediated disorders. This clonotype was detected ten times or more. One entry per CDR3 protein, called by TCRdb with MiXCR from the 5' RACE reads. The sample holds 50,000 or so distinct CDR3 sequences; roughly 25% are singletons and the top ten take around a quarter. CDR3 length: 12 amino acids. Trimming pared 5 bases from V and 5 bases from J, leaving 9 bases between. CDR1 is SGHAT, CDR2 FQNNGV, per germline. The source is a woman in her seventies in good health. The chain joins TRBV11-2 to TRBJ1-1; possible D gene TRBD1, 6 bases. The sequencing sample was made of PBMCs. The CDR3 is CASSQGTTEAFF. The CDR3, as DNA: TGTGCCAGCAGCCAAGGGACAACTGAAGCTTTCTTT.